A selection of T cell receptor beta chains follows, all from one sample in a study of T-cell memory formation after mild COVID-19. MiXCR, run by TCRdb on the 5' RACE reads, gives a single entry per CDR3 protein. The sample has almost 250,000 distinct CDR3 sequences; 15% are singletons. The sample taken for sequencing was PBMCs or a T cell subset sorted from them (not recorded which). Source of these receptors: an adult woman who had mild COVID-19 (a few samples of this study predate the infection). Cell type and time point are not known. The CDR3 runs from the conserved cysteine through the conserved F or W. D genes are given only for firm matches. Expanded clones get a size class; other rows say once, few or many, or leave the size out.

D,size,J,V,DNA,CDR3
.,.,TRBJ1-1,TRBV20-1,TGCAGTGCTAGCAACACTGAAGCTTTCTTT,CSASNTEAFF
TRBD1,.,TRBJ1-2,TRBV6-5,TGTGCCACAACCCCCGGCACAGGGGGCAGCTATGGCTACACCTTC,CATTPGTGGSYGYTF
.,.,TRBJ2-1,TRBV20-1,TGCAGTGCTAGGGTGGGGGCACTCTACAATGAGCAGTTCTTC,CSARVGALYNEQFF
.,few,TRBJ1-2,TRBV11-3,TGTGCCAGCAGCTTAGGGGCGGCTGGCTACACCTTC,CASSLGAAGYTF
.,.,TRBJ2-2,TRBV7-2,TGTGCCACCAAGCACCTAACACAGGTCTTGAACACCGGGGAGCTGTTTTTT,CATKHLTQVLNTGELFF
.,.,TRBJ2-7,TRBV20-1,TGCAGTGCTTCCCTCCCGAGACAGGCTTCCTACGAGCAGTACTTC,CSASLPRQASYEQYF
.,few,TRBJ1-6,TRBV12-3/TRBV12-4,TGTGCCAGCACCGCAGGACTCAAGAATTCACCCCTCCACTTT,CASTAGLKNSPLHF
TRBD1,.,TRBJ2-1,TRBV11-3,TGTGCCAGCAGCTATCCCGGGACAGGGAATGAGCAGTTCTTC,CASSYPGTGNEQFF
TRBD1,few,TRBJ1-2,TRBV12-3/TRBV12-4,TGTGCCAGCAGTCTAGGGACAGGGGGCATATATGGCTACACCTTC,CASSLGTGGIYGYTF
.,.,TRBJ1-1,TRBV20-1,TGCAGTGCTAGAGATCGTCGCAAACCCATGAACACTGAAGCTTTCTTT,CSARDRRKPMNTEAFF
TRBD2,once,TRBJ2-1,TRBV7-2,TGTGCCAGCAGCTTTAGTGGCGGGAGCTCCTACAATGAGCAGTTCTTC,CASSFSGGSSYNEQFF
.,many,TRBJ2-7,TRBV5-5,TGTGCCAGCAGCTCTCCCTCGGGAGACGAGCAGTACTTC,CASSSPSGDEQYF
TRBD1,.,TRBJ1-2,TRBV6-5,TGTGCCAGCAGGCCCGGGACAGGGGTCGGCTATGGCTACACCTTC,CASRPGTGVGYGYTF
TRBD2,few,TRBJ2-1,TRBV24-1,TGTGCCACCAGTGATGCAGGGAGGGGTCTAGCGGGAGGCAATGAGCAGTTCTTC,CATSDAGRGLAGGNEQFF
.,few,TRBJ2-3,TRBV7-9,TGTGCCAGCAGCCCCCAAGCGGACCGAAACACAGATACGCAGTATTTT,CASSPQADRNTDTQYF
.,.,TRBJ1-1,TRBV7-3,TGTGCCAGCAGCTTAACGCGGGCGGGGAACACTGAAGCTTTCTTT,CASSLTRAGNTEAFF
.,few,TRBJ2-5,TRBV12-3/TRBV12-4,TGTGCCAGCAGCTTCTCGGTTTGGGAGACCCAGTACTTC,CASSFSVWETQYF
.,.,TRBJ2-6,TRBV5-5,TGTGCCAGCAGCGCGCAGACGGCAAGCTCTGGGGCCAACGTCCTGACTTTC,CASSAQTASSGANVLTF
.,.,TRBJ1-2,TRBV12-3/TRBV12-4,TGTGCCAGCAGTAGATCAGGGATGATAAACTATGGCTACACCTTC,CASSRSGMINYGYTF
.,few,TRBJ2-3,TRBV5-1,TGCGCCAGCAGCTTGGGCCCCCAACCTAGCACAGATACGCAGTATTTT,CASSLGPQPSTDTQYF